Listed below are T cell receptor beta chains from one sample, sequenced in a study of shared clonotypes between healthy human individuals. Using immunoSEQ multiplex PCR, the repertoire was profiled, and TCRdb retains in-frame clones only, with some absent. The sample shows millions of clones, approximately 95% of them seen only once. Specimen: naive CD8+ T cells sorted from blood. The receptors stem from a man aged 18 to 35 in good health. Each CDR3 is given without its conserved first and last residue. Fields, in order: V gene, CDR3 length, J gene, clone size, CDR3 protein. Clone size, where shown, is once, few, many, or a class for clones that have expanded.

V: TRBV28; length: 11; J: TRBJ2-7; size: NA; CDR3: ASSFRGGGEQY
V: TRBV27; length: 13; J: TRBJ2-4; size: NA; CDR3: ASSLTALAKNIQY
V: TRBV6-5; length: 13; J: TRBJ2-5; size: once; CDR3: ASSPTGASQETQY
V: TRBV19; length: 9; J: TRBJ2-7; size: NA; CDR3: ASSIGYEQY
V: TRBV4-1; length: 13; J: TRBJ2-7; size: NA; CDR3: ASSPQPGLTYEQY
V: TRBV28; length: 11; J: TRBJ2-1; size: NA; CDR3: ASSWTGLDEQF
V: TRBV9; length: 11; J: TRBJ1-1; size: NA; CDR3: ASSTGQNTEAF
V: TRBV7-9; length: 15; J: TRBJ2-1; size: NA; CDR3: ASSPPSPRASYNEQF
V: TRBV6-5; length: 10; J: TRBJ2-4; size: NA; CDR3: ASSYEGFIQY
V: TRBV7-8; length: 11; J: TRBJ2-1; size: NA; CDR3: ASSFEQYNEQF
V: TRBV19; length: 12; J: TRBJ1-1; size: NA; CDR3: ASRSLQGNTEAF
V: TRBV7-3; length: 11; J: TRBJ1-2; size: NA; CDR3: ASSSVGDGGYT
V: TRBV6-6; length: 11; J: TRBJ2-5; size: NA; CDR3: ASSYEVWETQY
V: TRBV9; length: 12; J: TRBJ1-5; size: once; CDR3: ASSPQDSNQPQH
V: TRBV7-2; length: 13; J: TRBJ2-7; size: NA; CDR3: ASSPRGGSPNEQY
V: TRBV11-2; length: 16; J: TRBJ2-3; size: NA; CDR3: ASSLDGLAGSPTDTQY
V: TRBV18; length: 12; J: TRBJ1-1; size: NA; CDR3: ASSPGREYPEAF
V: TRBV6-6; length: 10; J: TRBJ2-3; size: NA; CDR3: ASGSRLDTQY
V: TRBV10-1; length: 15; J: TRBJ2-1; size: NA; CDR3: ASSEHSGGLSYNEQF
V: TRBV30; length: 13; J: TRBJ1-4; size: NA; CDR3: AWSVGTVSNEKLF
V: TRBV2; length: 11; J: TRBJ1-1; size: NA; CDR3: ASERDGNAEAF
V: TRBV9; length: 12; J: TRBJ2-7; size: NA; CDR3: ASSVAGVAYEQY
V: TRBV7-9; length: 15; J: TRBJ2-7; size: once; CDR3: ASSSGRGTRRFYEQY
V: TRBV5-6; length: 11; J: TRBJ2-5; size: NA; CDR3: ASSLEAQETQY
V: TRBV9; length: 12; J: TRBJ1-5; size: NA; CDR3: ASSVTGLNQPQH
V: TRBV4-1; length: 14; J: TRBJ2-5; size: NA; CDR3: ASSQEGVPPQETQY
V: TRBV6-5; length: 11; J: TRBJ2-1; size: NA; CDR3: ASTQRENSEQF